This T cell receptor beta chain was profiled in a study of CD8+CD57+ T cells in acquired aplastic anemia. Across the study: Average DNA yield from sorted CD4+ and CD8+ cells was approximately 3 ug. In CD4+ cells, healthy donors produced an average of approximately 11 million reads.

Study results and limitations: Overlap between patients and controls comprised roughly 30 CD8+ CDR3 sequences. Any difference that existed in CD8+ Simpson's diversity between patients and controls was not significant.

Genomic DNA, serving as template, underwent TCR beta VDJ and CDR3 profiling. MiXCR, run by TCRdb on the reads, gives a single entry per CDR3 protein. This sample has 75,000 to 90,000 distinct CDR3 sequences; approximately 45% occur once, and the top ten carry 65% to 70%. Remarks on this clonotype: Its cognate antigen is unknown. Sequence at one end of the junction differs from germline and may be a read error.

The V gene's germline CDR1 is MGHDK and CDR2 SYGVNS. The CDR3 is made up of 15 amino acids. This TCR derives from a human donor in good health, serving as a control. Material for sequencing was sorted CD4+, CD8+, or CD8+CD57+ T cells (not recorded which) from PBMCs. This chain links TRBV25-1 with TRBJ2-5; 12 nucleotides line up with TRBD1. The CDR3 DNA is TGTGCCACCAGTGAGTCCGGGACAGGGGGCGCGCCCCAGTACTTC. Residues: CATSESGTGGAPQYF.